This T cell receptor (beta chain) derives from a study of blood T cell repertoires in COVID-19. Whole-study context: The origin of the acute and convalescent COVID-19 samples was the United States, Italy and Spain.

The germline CDR1 and CDR2 sequences are KGHDR and SFDVKD. The CDR3 contains 14 residues. The junction had 4 bases not matched to a gene; V was cut back by 3 bases and J by 8 bases. The assay was immunoSEQ multiplex PCR, and TCRdb's table has in-frame clones only and misses some. This sample yields around 280,000 clones, of which roughly 90% are seen a single time; 1.7% belongs to the top ten. This clonotype was obtained from a woman between 35 and 50 years old who had recovered from COVID-19. The source material was PBMCs or T cells enriched from blood (not recorded which). The gene calls are TRBV24-1 and TRBJ1-2; 11 bases match TRBD1. The CDR3: CATSDGDRGKGYTF. In DNA form, the CDR3 reads TGTGCCACCAGTGATGGGGACAGGGGGAAAGGCTACACCTTC.